Included here is one T cell receptor (beta chain) sequence, with context. It lacks a known antigen. The sample holds no much larger clone one base away, and base qualities are not on file. The data belong to a study of blood T cell repertoires in COVID-19 (dated by TCRdb to between 2020 and 2021). In terms of the full investigation: Samples from collaborators originated in the United States, Italy and Spain and spanned both the acute and convalescent phases of COVID-19. The prospective study material was composed of cDNA or gDNA derived from T cells, B-cell-depleted T cells, or PBMCs. Subjects who had been exposed to COVID-19, were actively infected with it, or had recovered from it provided the deeply sampled blood TCRbeta repertoires that made up the dataset. The repertoires were released in a freely available public database meant as a resource for research on the immune response to SARS-CoV-2. The samples were drawn from the first 160 participants of the ongoing ImmuneRACE study and from 950 to 1,500 subjects provided by 6 global collaborators. Sample metadata almost always included a de-identified subject ID, COVID-19 status, age in years and sex. Where available, HLA class I and class II types were taken from metadata supplied by the sample provider and were not determined by assay-based typing. Summary of the overall study and its limitations: The quantity of clinical and demographic metadata differed by source and by participant and was supplied without curation.

Whole blood was collected in K2EDTA tubes by collaborating institutions according to the institutions' own protocols. Collaborator samples were shipped for TCRbeta analysis as frozen whole blood, isolated PBMCs, or DNA extracted from either sample type. As encoded in the germline V gene, CDR1 is SGHVS while CDR2 is FNYEAQ. V lost 5 bases and J lost 2 bases, and the count of bases not matched to a germline gene is 4. From the cysteine through the phenylalanine, the CDR3 covers 15 amino acids. Just CDR3 DNA is preserved here, 45 bases in frame from base 1. TCRbeta CDR3 regions were amplified from genomic DNA using the immunoSEQ Assay, a bias-controlled multiplex PCR. On the authors' methods: Within the assay, amplification of reference gene primers was used to estimate how many nucleated cells each sample contained. To quantify the absolute abundance of each unique TCRbeta CDR3 rearrangement, sequence reads were collapsed and filtered. Productive Simpson clonality was computed per sample as the square root of Simpson's diversity index over productive rearrangements. TCRdb's version of the immuneACCESS table is confined to in-frame rearrangements and falls short of the full clone set. An unresolved V gene accounts for under half of the shortfall where checked; the remainder is of unknown origin. V and J calls plus clone size are reproduced from that table; the DNA served to infer D and trimming. This sample gives about 86,000 clones in total; more than 75% of them show up just once. The ten largest clonotypes hold roughly 1.2% of the sample.

This chain joins TRBV7-6 to TRBJ1-1, with 11 bases aligning to TRBD1. The receptor was derived from a woman aged 80 or over with acute or convalescent COVID-19. Sequencing was done on a sample of peripheral blood. The CDR3 protein: CASSKGQGGNTEAFF. The DNA sequence is given as TGTGCCAGCAGCAAGGGACAGGGGGGAAACACTGAAGCTTTCTTT.